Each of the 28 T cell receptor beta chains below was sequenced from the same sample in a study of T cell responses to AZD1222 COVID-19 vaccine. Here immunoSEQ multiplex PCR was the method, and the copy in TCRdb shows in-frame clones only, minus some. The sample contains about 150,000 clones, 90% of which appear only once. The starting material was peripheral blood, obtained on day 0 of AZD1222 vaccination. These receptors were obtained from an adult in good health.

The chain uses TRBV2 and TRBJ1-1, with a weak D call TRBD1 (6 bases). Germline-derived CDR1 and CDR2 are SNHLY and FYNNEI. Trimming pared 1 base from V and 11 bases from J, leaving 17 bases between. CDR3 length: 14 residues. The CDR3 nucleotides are TGTGCCAGCAGTGAAGGTTGGACAGCAGCCGGCGCTTTCTTT. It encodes CASSEGWTAAGAFF.

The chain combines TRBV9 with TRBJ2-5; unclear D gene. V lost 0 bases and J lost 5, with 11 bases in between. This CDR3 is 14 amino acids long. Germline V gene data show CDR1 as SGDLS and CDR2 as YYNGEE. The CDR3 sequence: CASSVESSWETQYF. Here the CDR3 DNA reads TGTGCCAGCAGCGTAGAGTCGTCCTGGGAGACCCAGTACTTC.

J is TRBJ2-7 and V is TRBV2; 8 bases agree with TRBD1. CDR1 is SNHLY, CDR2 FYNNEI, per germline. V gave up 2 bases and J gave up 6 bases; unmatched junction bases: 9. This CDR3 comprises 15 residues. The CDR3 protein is CASSELQGALVEQYF. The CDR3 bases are TGTGCCAGCAGTGAACTCCAGGGGGCCTTGGTCGAGCAGTACTTC.

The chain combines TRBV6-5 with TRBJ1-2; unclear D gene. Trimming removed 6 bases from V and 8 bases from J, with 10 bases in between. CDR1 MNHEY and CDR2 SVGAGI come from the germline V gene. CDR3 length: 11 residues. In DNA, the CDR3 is TGTGCCAGCAGGTCTAATAAGGGCTACACCTTC. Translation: CASRSNKGYTF.

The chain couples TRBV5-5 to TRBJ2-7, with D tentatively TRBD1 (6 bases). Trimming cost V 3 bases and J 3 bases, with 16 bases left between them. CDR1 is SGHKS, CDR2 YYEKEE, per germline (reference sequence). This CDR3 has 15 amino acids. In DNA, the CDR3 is TGTGCCAGCAGCTCCCGTCGGGACATAGGCTACGAGCAGTACTTC. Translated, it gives CASSSRRDIGYEQYF.

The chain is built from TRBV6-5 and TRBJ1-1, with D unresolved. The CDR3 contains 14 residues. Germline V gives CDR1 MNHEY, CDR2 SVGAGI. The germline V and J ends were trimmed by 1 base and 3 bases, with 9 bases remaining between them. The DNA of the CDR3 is TGTGCCAGCAGTTACTATTGGCCGTACACTGAAGCTTTCTTT. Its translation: CASSYYWPYTEAFF.

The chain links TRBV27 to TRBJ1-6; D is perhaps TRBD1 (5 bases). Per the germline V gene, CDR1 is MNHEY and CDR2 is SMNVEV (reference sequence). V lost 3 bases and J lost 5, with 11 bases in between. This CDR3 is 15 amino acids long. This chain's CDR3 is CASSLDKPNNSPLHF. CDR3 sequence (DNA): TGTGCCAGCAGTTTGGACAAACCCAATAATTCACCCCTCCACTTT.

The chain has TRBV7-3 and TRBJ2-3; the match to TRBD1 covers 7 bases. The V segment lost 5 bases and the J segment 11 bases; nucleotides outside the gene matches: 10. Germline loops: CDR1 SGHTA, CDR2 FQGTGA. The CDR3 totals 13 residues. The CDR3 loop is CASSGPGQSEQYF. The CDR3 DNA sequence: TGTGCCAGCAGCGGACCGGGACAGTCTGAGCAGTATTTT.

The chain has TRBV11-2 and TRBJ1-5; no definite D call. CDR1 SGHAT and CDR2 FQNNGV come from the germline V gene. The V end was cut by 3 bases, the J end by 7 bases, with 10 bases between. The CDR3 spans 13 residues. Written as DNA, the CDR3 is TGTGCCAGCAGCTTGGAAGGGCGGCAGCCCCAGCATTTT. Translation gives CASSLEGRQPQHF.

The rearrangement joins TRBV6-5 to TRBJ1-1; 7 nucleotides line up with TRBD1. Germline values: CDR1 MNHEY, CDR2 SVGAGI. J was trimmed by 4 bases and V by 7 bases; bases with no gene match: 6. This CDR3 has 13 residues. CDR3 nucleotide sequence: TGTGCCAGCATCAACTCAGGGGGCACTGAAGCTTTCTTT. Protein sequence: CASINSGGTEAFF.

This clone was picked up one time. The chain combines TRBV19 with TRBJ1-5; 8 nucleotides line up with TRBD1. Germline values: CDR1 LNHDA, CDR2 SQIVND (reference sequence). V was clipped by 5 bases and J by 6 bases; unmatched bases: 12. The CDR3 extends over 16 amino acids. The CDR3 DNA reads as TGTGCCAGTAGTCCAAGAGGACAGGGAAGATTTCAGCCCCAGCATTTT. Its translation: CASSPRGQGRFQPQHF. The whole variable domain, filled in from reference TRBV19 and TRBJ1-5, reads DGGITQSPKYLFRKEGQNVTLSCEQNLNHDAMYWYRQDPGQGLRLIYYSQIVNDFQKGDIAEGYSVSREKKESFPLTVTSAQKNPTAFYLCASSPRGQGRFQPQHFGDGTRLSIL.

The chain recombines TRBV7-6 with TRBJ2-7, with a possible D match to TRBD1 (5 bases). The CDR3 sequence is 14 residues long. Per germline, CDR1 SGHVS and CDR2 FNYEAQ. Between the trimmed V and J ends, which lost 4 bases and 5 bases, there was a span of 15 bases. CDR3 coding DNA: TGTGCCAGCAGCTCCAGGGCCCCCTGGGACGAGCAGTACTTC. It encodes CASSSRAPWDEQYF. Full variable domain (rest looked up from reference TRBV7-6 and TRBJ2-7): GAGVSQSPRYKVTKRGQDVALRCDPISGHVSLYWYRQALGQGPEFLTYFNYEAQQDKSGLPNDRFSAERPEGSISTLTIQRTEQRDSAMYRCASSSRAPWDEQYFGPGTRLTVT.

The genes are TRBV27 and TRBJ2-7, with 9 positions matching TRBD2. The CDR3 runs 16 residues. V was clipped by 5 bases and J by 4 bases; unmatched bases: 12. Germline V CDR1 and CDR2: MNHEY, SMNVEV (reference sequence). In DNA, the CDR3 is TGTGCCAGCAGTCCCCAGACGGGACTAGCTATTTACGAGCAGTACTTC. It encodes CASSPQTGLAIYEQYF.

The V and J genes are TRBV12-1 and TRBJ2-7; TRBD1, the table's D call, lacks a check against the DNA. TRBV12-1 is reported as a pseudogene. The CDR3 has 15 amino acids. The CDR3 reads CASSSGDRGNDEQYF. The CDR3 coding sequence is TGTGCCAGCAGCTCGGGGGACAGGGGGAACGACGAGCAGTACTTC.

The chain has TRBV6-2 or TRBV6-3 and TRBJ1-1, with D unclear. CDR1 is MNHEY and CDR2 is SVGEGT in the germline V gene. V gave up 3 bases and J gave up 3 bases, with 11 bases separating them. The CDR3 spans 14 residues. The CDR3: CASSYWSSDTEAFF. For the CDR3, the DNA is TGTGCCAGCAGTTATTGGAGTTCGGACACTGAAGCTTTCTTT.

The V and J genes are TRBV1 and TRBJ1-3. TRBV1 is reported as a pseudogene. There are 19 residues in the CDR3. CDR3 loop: CTSSPLGRPDRHWGNTIYF. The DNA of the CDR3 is TGCACCAGCAGCCCTTTGGGACGACCCGATCGCCACTGGGGAAACACCATATATTTT.

CDR3 residues: CASSAQASVGVGIQYF. As DNA, the CDR3 is TGTGCCAGCAGCGCCCAGGCTAGCGTGGGGGTAGGCATTCAGTACTTC. This chain links TRBV7-2 with TRBJ2-4; possible D gene TRBD2, 6 bases. The CDR3 covers 16 residues. The V gene's germline CDR1 is SGHTA and CDR2 FQGNSA. Between the trimmed V and J ends, which lost 5 bases and 9 bases, there was a span of 23 bases. Together with reference TRBV7-2 and TRBJ2-4, the CDR3 gives the full variable domain: GAGVSQSPSNKVTEKGKDVELRCDPISGHTALYWYRQSLGQGLEFLIYFQGNSAPDKSGLPSDRFSAERTGGSVSTLTIQRTQQEDSAVYLCASSAQASVGVGIQYFGAGTRLSVL.

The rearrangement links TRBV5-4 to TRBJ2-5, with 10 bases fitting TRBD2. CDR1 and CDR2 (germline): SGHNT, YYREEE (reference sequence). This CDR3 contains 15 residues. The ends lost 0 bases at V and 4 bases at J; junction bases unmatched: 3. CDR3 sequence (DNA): TGTGCCAGCAGCTTGGCTTTAGCGGGGGGAGAGACCCAGTACTTC. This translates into CASSLALAGGETQYF.

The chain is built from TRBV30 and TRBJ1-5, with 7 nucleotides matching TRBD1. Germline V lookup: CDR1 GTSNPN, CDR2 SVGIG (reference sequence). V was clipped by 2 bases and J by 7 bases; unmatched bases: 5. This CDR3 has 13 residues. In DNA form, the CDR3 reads TGTGCCTGGAGTCCTCAGGGGGTACAGCCCCAGCATTTT. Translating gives CAWSPQGVQPQHF.

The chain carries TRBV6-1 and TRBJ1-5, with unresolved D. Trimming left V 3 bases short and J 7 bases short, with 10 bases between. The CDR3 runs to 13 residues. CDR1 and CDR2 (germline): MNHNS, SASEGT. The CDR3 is CASSEEGMQPQHF. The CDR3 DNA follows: TGTGCCAGCAGTGAGGAGGGTATGCAGCCCCAGCATTTT.

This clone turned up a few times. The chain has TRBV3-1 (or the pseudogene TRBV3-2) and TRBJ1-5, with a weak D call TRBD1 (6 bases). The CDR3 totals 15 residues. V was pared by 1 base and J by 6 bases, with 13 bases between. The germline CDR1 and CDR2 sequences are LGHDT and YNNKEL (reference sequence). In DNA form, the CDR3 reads TGTGCCAGCAGCCAAGGTCTACAGGGCGGTCAGCCCCAGCATTTT. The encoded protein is CASSQGLQGGQPQHF.

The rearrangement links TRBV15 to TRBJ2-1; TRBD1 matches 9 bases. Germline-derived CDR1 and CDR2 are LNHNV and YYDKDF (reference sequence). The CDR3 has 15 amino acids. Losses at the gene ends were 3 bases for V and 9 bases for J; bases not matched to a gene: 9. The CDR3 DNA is TGTGCCACCAGCAGCCCGGGACAGGGTTTTGGTGAGCAGTTCTTC. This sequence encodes CATSSPGQGFGEQFF.

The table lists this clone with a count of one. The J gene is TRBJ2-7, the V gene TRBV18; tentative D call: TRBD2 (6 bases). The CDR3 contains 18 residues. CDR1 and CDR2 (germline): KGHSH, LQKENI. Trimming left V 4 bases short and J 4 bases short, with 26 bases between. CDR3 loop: CASSLTTPGPSGGYEQYF. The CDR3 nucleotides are TGTGCCAGCTCACTAACCACTCCTGGGCCTTCCGGAGGGTACGAGCAGTACTTC. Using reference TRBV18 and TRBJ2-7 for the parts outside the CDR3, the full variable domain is NAGVMQNPRHLVRRRGQEARLRCSPMKGHSHVYWYRQLPEEGLKFMVYLQKENIIDESGMPKERFSAEFPKEGPSILRIQQVVRGDSAAYFCASSLTTPGPSGGYEQYFGPGTRLTVT.

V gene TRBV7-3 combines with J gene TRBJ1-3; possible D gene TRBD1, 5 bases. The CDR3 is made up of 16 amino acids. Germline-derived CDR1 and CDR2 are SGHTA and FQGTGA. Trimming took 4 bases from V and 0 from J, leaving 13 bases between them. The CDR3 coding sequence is TGTGCCAGCAGCTCGAGGGACGGCAACTCTGGAAACACCATATATTTT. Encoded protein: CASSSRDGNSGNTIYF. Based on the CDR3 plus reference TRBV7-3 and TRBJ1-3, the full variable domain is GAGVSQTPSNKVTEKGKYVELRCDPISGHTALYWYRQSLGQGPEFLIYFQGTGAADDSGLPNDRFFAVRPEGSVSTLKIQRTERGDSAVYLCASSSRDGNSGNTIYFGEGSWLTVV.

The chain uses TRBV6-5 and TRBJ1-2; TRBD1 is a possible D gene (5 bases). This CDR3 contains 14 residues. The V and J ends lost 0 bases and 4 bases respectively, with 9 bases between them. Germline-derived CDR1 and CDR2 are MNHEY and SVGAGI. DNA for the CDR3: TGTGCCAGCAGTTACTCGACAGACCTCTATGGCTACACCTTC. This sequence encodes CASSYSTDLYGYTF.

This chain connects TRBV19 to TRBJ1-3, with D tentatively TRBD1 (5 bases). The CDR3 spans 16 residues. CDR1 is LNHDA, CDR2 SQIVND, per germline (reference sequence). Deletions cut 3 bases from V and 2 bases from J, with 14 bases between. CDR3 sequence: CASSIAAGLAGNTIYF. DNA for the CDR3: TGTGCCAGTAGTATCGCGGCAGGGTTGGCTGGAAACACCATATATTTT.

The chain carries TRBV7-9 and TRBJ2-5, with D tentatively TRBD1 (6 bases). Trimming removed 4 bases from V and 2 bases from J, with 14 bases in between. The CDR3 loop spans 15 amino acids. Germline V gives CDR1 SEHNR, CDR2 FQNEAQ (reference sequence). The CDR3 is CASSSTGTPQETQYF. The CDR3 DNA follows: TGTGCCAGCAGCTCAACCGGGACACCACAAGAGACCCAGTACTTC.

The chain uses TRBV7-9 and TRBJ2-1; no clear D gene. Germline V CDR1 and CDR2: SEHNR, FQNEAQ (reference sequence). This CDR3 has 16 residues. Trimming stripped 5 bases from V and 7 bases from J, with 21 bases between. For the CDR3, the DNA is TGTGCCAGCAGCCACGGCGGATTAGCCATGGGGAATGAGCAGTTCTTC. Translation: CASSHGGLAMGNEQFF.